This T cell receptor beta chain was obtained from a study of Graves' ophthalmopathy and Graves' hyperthyroidism. Study-level results: Sensitivity reached more than 70% and specificity about 73% when the model predicted ophthalmopathy progression.

Clinical symptoms, serum thyroxine, TRAb, thyroid ultrasound and orbital computed tomography determined diagnosis. The PBMCs were taken from 10 ml of fresh peripheral blood. Researchers took RNA transcripts and amplified TCR beta CDR3 regions from them. First-round RT-PCR with HTBI primers preceded a second-round multiplex PCR. TCRdb itself ran the multiplex PCR reads through MiXCR, one entry per CDR3 protein. The data hold approximately 460,000 distinct CDR3 sequences, with around 14% observed a single time. Concerning this clonotype: Its antigen remains unknown. This clone may be a read error of a much larger clone one base away.

The junction had 15 bases not matched to a gene; V was cut back by 7 bases and J by 10 bases. The CDR3 is made up of 14 amino acids. Looked up from germline, CDR1 is SNHLY and CDR2 is FYNNEI. Sequencing used blood. The chain has TRBV2 and TRBJ2-5; 7 nucleotides agree with TRBD2. This receptor was identified in a woman aged 30 to 39 with Graves' ophthalmopathy. CDR3 protein: CASIGLVDPLDQYF. CDR3 sequence (DNA): TGTGCCAGCATTGGACTAGTGGATCCTTTGGACCAGTACTTC.